These 7 T cell receptor beta chains share one sample of origin, sequenced in a study of T cell repertoires in aging, cancer and after chemotherapy. The template was genomic DNA from peripheral blood, not RNA. Rearranged V-D-J TRB sequences were amplified with a mixed TRB-A/B primer pool. TCRdb processed the multiplex PCR reads anew with MiXCR; each CDR3 protein has one entry. This sample has 1,000 to 1,500 distinct CDR3 sequences, with roughly 27% found just once. Sequenced input: blood. These receptors were taken from a human donor with a solid tumor.

This clonotype was counted between two and nine times. The chain combines TRBV11-2 with TRBJ2-7; D is possibly TRBD2 (6 bases). Per germline, CDR1 SGHAT and CDR2 FQNNGV. The V end was cut by 1 base, the J end by 5 bases, with 15 bases between. This CDR3 spans 15 amino acids. CDR3 coding DNA: TGTGCCAGCAGCTTAGGAGGGGAGGAGAACAACGAGCAGTACTTC. It yields the protein CASSLGGEENNEQYF.

By share, this clonotype counts as large. The chain uses TRBV7-2 and TRBJ1-2; weak D call: TRBD1 (5 bases). Germline V gene data show CDR1 as SGHTA and CDR2 as FQGNSA. This CDR3 region has 14 residues. V lost 5 bases and J lost 8, with 18 bases in between. CDR3 sequence reads: CASSLIGVDGGYTF. For the CDR3, the DNA is TGTGCCAGCAGCCTAATAGGGGTTGACGGGGGCTACACCTTC.

The J gene is TRBJ2-2, the V gene TRBV12-3 or TRBV12-4, with D hard to call. The CDR3 is made up of 13 amino acids. Trimming removed 2 bases at V and 7 bases at J, with 8 bases between. The CDR3 bases are TGTGCCAGCAGTTTACAAGGAAACGGGGAGCTGTTTTTT. Translation: CASSLQGNGELFF.

This clonotype was seen only a few times. The chain combines TRBV15 with TRBJ2-7; weak D call: TRBD2 (6 bases). The CDR3 spans 16 residues. The germline V gene has CDR1 LNHNV and CDR2 YYDKDF (reference sequence). The V and J ends lost 3 bases and 2 bases respectively, with 17 bases between them. The CDR3 nucleotides read TGTGCCACCAGCAGCCTAGGGAGGCTCCCCCCCTACGAGCAGTACTTC. Translation: CATSSLGRLPPYEQYF.

Here the CDR3 reads CASGPGQGFIQYF. As DNA, the CDR3 is TGTGCCAGCGGGCCGGGACAGGGGTTCATTCAGTACTTC. The chain combines TRBV5-6 with TRBJ2-4; TRBD1 aligns across 10 bases. V trimming: 7 bases; J trimming: 9 bases; junction bases outside the gene matches: 7. The CDR3 has 13 amino acids. The germline CDR1 and CDR2 sequences are SGHDT and YYEEEE.

The rearrangement uses TRBV28 and TRBJ2-7; 9 bases fit TRBD1. CDR3 length: 15 residues. V lost 4 bases to trimming and J lost 7 bases; unmatched junction nucleotides: 11. Germline lookup yields CDR1 MDHEN and CDR2 SYDVKM. CDR3 nucleotide sequence: TGTGCCAGCAGTTCAGGGACAGGGTCTGTGTGGGAGCAGTACTTC. The encoded protein is CASSSGTGSVWEQYF.

The V call is TRBV24-1, the J call TRBJ2-7, with D perhaps assigned TRBD1 or TRBD2 (6 bases each). Looked up from germline, CDR1 is KGHDR and CDR2 is SFDVKD. Trimming shortened V by 6 bases and J by 4 bases, and 15 bases separated the two germline ends. The CDR3 totals 14 residues. The CDR3 DNA reads as TGTGCCACCAGTTCCAGGGGAGGAGGGTACGAGCAGTACTTC. Encoded protein: CATSSRGGGYEQYF.